This entry lists 25 T cell receptor beta chains sequenced from one sample in a study of blood T cells in healthy people across ages. It was with a sample-barcoded 5' primer and a J-beta primer mix that a second PCR of roughly 7 to 12 cycles was run. MiXCR was run by TCRdb on the 5' RACE reads, yielding one entry per CDR3 protein. The profile shows some 1.5 million distinct CDR3 sequences, 28% of them singletons. The sequenced sample was blood. Receptors originate from a woman aged 25 to 39 in good health.

The chain uses TRBV2 and TRBJ1-2; tentative D call: TRBD1 (6 bases). Between the trimmed V and J ends, which lost 5 bases and 5 bases, there was a span of 15 bases. Germline-derived CDR1 and CDR2 are SNHLY and FYNNEI. CDR3 length equals 14 residues. CDR3 residues: CASSSGGGRYGYTF. In DNA form, the CDR3 reads TGTGCCAGCAGTTCGGGAGGGGGGAGATATGGCTACACCTTC. Complete variable domain (other parts from reference TRBV2 and TRBJ1-2): EPEVTQTPSHQVTQMGQEVILRCVPISNHLYFYWYRQILGQKVEFLVSFYNNEISEKSEIFDDQFSVERPDGSNFTLKIRSTKLEDSAMYFCASSSGGGRYGYTFGSGTRLTVV.

This clonotype came up a few times. The chain carries TRBV20-1 and TRBJ2-7, with a tentative D call TRBD1 (6 bases). Germline CDR1 DFQATT, CDR2 SNEGSKA (reference sequence). With 3 bases removed from V and 7 bases from J, the gap between germline ends came to 13 bases. The CDR3 runs 12 residues. The CDR3 region has the DNA TGCAGTGCTAGTGGGGGCGACAATGAGCAGTACTTC. Protein product: CSASGGDNEQYF.

This clonotype was seen a few times. V is TRBV5-1 and J is TRBJ2-5, with 9 positions matching TRBD1. The CDR3 is 15 amino acids. Germline V gene lookup returns CDR1 SGHRS and CDR2 YFSETQ. Unmatched junction bases numbered 7, after V lost 2 bases and J lost 5 bases. The CDR3 loop is CASSLPGTGSETQYF. DNA for the CDR3: TGCGCCAGCAGCTTACCCGGGACAGGGTCGGAGACCCAGTACTTC.

The rearrangement joins TRBV5-1 to TRBJ2-4, with D unresolved. The end of the DNA fits TRBJ2-5 better, so the J call may be wrong. The CDR3 runs 13 residues. CDR1 is SGHRS and CDR2 is YFSETQ in the germline V gene. As DNA, the CDR3 is TGCGCCAGCAGCTTGTTTAGCCGGGAGACCCAGTACTTC. It is translated as CASSLFSRETQYF.

The table lists this clonotype with many counts. V usage is TRBV4-3 and J usage is TRBJ2-7; D gene unclear. Germline assignment: CDR1 LGHNA and CDR2 YSLEER. V was pared by 0 bases and J by 0 bases, with 12 bases between. This CDR3 has 16 residues. CDR3 DNA: TGCGCCAGCAGCCAAGAGCTGGGCGGTGGCTCCTACGAGCAGTACTTC. Translating gives CASSQELGGGSYEQYF.

This clonotype was detected a few times. V usage is TRBV6-6 and J usage is TRBJ2-3; no clear D. CDR3 length: 14 residues. Per germline, CDR1 MNHNY and CDR2 SVGAGI (reference sequence). Trimming cost V 0 bases and J 6 bases, with 10 bases left between them. The CDR3 loop is CASSYSETDDTQYF. For the CDR3, the DNA is TGTGCCAGCAGTTACTCGGAGACTGATGATACGCAGTATTTT.

The table lists this clonotype with many counts. The chain uses TRBV10-3 and TRBJ2-7; 10 nucleotides align to TRBD2. The CDR3 is 16 amino acids. With 3 bases clipped from V and 1 base from J, the junction kept 6 bases outside the gene matches. Germline CDR1 ENHRY, CDR2 SYGVKD. CDR3 amino acids: CAISEGRTSGSYEQYF. In DNA, the CDR3 is TGTGCCATCAGTGAAGGTAGGACTAGCGGATCCTACGAGCAGTACTTC.

The chain carries TRBV20-1 and TRBJ2-7; the match to TRBD2 covers 10 bases. CDR1 is DFQATT, CDR2 SNEGSKA, per germline (reference sequence). The CDR3 is 14 residues long. V gave up 5 bases and J gave up 12 bases; unmatched junction bases: 16. CDR3 in amino acids: CSARASGRTDILYF. The CDR3 DNA sequence: TGCAGTGCTCGGGCTAGCGGGAGAACGGACATTCTGTACTTC.

A remark on this clonotype: A far larger clone is a single base away, which makes a read error likely. This rearrangement joins TRBV12-3 or TRBV12-4 to TRBJ2-7; TRBD2 might be the D (6 bases). The CDR3 sequence is 13 residues long. The CDR3 loop reads CASSLAAGYEHYF. The CDR3 bases are TGTGCCAGCAGTTTAGCGGCGGGATACGAGCACTACTTC.

Worth noting for this clonotype: A much bigger clone sits one base away, suggesting this may be a read error. The CDR3 DNA reads as TGTGCCAGCAGCTTGCCCGGGACTACCTCCTACGAGCAGTACTTC. Translating gives CASSLPGTTSYEQYF. The chain uses TRBV5-5 and TRBJ2-7; 7 nucleotides line up with TRBD2. J gave up 0 bases and V 1 base, and 4 bases lay outside the gene matches. CDR3 size: 15 residues. CDR1 is SGHKS, CDR2 YYEKEE, per germline (reference sequence).

This clonotype has only a few counts. V and J are TRBV20-1 and TRBJ2-7; maybe TRBD1 (7 bases). CDR3 length equals 15 residues. Germline assignment: CDR1 DFQATT and CDR2 SNEGSKA (reference sequence). V was cut by 3 bases and J by 4 bases, with 19 bases left in between. The CDR3 DNA follows: TGCAGTGCTAGGCCCCCAGGGGGGCCCGTTTACGAGCAGTACTTC. Residues: CSARPPGGPVYEQYF.

The J gene is TRBJ1-5, the V gene TRBV10-3; D not certain. Germline V CDR1 and CDR2: ENHRY, SYGVKD. This CDR3 is 15 amino acids long. V dropped 0 bases and J dropped 7 bases, with 13 bases sitting between them. The CDR3 coding sequence is TGTGCCATCAGTGAGTCGGAGGGAGACGGGCAGCCCCAGCATTTT. As protein: CAISESEGDGQPQHF.

This clonotype was counted at least ten times. This chain connects TRBV27 to TRBJ2-4, with 8 bases fitting TRBD1. Germline CDR1 MNHEY, CDR2 SMNVEV (reference sequence). Trimming cost V 1 base and J 8 bases; bases outside gene matches: 13. The length of the CDR3 is 17 residues. The CDR3 DNA follows: TGTGCCAGCAGTTTATTGCCCCCGGGACAGGACGTGGACATTCAGTACTTC. Protein product: CASSLLPPGQDVDIQYF.

There are a few counts of this clonotype. This rearrangement joins TRBV15 to TRBJ2-1; 8 bases are shared with TRBD2. Germline assignment: CDR1 LNHNV and CDR2 YYDKDF (reference sequence). V shed 0 bases, J shed 4 bases, and the junction held 11 bases outside the gene matches. The CDR3 spans 18 residues. CDR3 amino acids: CATSRDIGSGGRYNEQFF. CDR3 in DNA: TGTGCCACCAGCAGAGATATAGGGAGCGGGGGCCGGTACAATGAGCAGTTCTTC.

This clonotype showed up just a few times. The chain is built from TRBV4-1 and TRBJ1-2; a possible D gene is TRBD1 (6 bases). V was cut by 0 bases and J by 4 bases, with 15 bases left in between. Germline V gene lookup returns CDR1 MGHRA and CDR2 YSYEKL. CDR3 length: 16 residues. CDR3 amino acids: CASSQEGQGTLYGYTF. In DNA form, the CDR3 reads TGCGCCAGCAGCCAAGAGGGGCAGGGGACTCTCTATGGCTACACCTTC.

Comments on this clonotype: An end of the junction differs from the germline gene, which may be a read error. The genes are TRBV9 and TRBJ2-7; 8 nucleotides align to TRBD1. The V gene's germline CDR1 is SGDLS and CDR2 YYNGEE. The CDR3 has 15 residues. The CDR3 protein is CVSSVEDRDDYEQYF. CDR3 coding DNA: TGTGTCAGCAGCGTAGAGGACAGGGATGACTACGAGCAGTACTTC.

This clonotype turned up a few times. The chain combines TRBV7-2 with TRBJ2-2; 12 nucleotides line up with TRBD2. V dropped 3 bases and J dropped 5; count of bases not matched to a gene: 13. CDR3 length equals 19 residues. The V gene's germline CDR1 is SGHTA and CDR2 FQGNSA. CDR3 residues: CASSFLPQTSGRMTGELFF. CDR3 in DNA: TGTGCCAGCAGCTTCCTGCCCCAAACTAGCGGGAGGATGACCGGGGAGCTGTTTTTT.

This chain links TRBV29-1 with TRBJ2-3, with 10 nucleotides matching TRBD1. CDR3 length: 13 residues. Germline lookup yields CDR1 SQVTM and CDR2 ANQGSEA. J was trimmed by 4 bases and V by 7 bases; bases with no gene match: 5. Here the CDR3 reads CSASDRGSDTQYF. As DNA, the CDR3 is TGCAGCGCTTCGGACAGGGGGTCAGATACGCAGTATTTT.

This clonotype was seen repeatedly, ten times or more. The chain couples TRBV6-2 or TRBV6-3 to TRBJ2-7; 15 nucleotides line up with TRBD2. The CDR3 has 16 amino acids. The ends lost 8 bases at V and 3 bases at J; junction bases unmatched: 8. Germline V gives CDR1 MNHEY, CDR2 SVGEGT. In nucleotides, the CDR3 is TGTGCCAGCTGGAACGGGACTAGCGGGAGGTACTACGAGCAGTACTTC. It specifies CASWNGTSGRYYEQYF.

This clonotype has just a few counts. The chain carries TRBV3-1 and TRBJ2-2; no firm D call. Trimming took 3 bases from V and 2 from J, leaving 13 bases between them. This CDR3 has 16 amino acids. Germline CDR1 and CDR2: LGHDT and YNNKEL (reference sequence). Written as DNA, the CDR3 is TGTGCCAGCAGCCAGCGAGGTCGCGGAAACACCGGGGAGCTGTTTTTT. This encodes CASSQRGRGNTGELFF.

This clonotype has a count of ten or more. The V and J genes are TRBV7-8 and TRBJ2-5; D is unclear. Germline assignment: CDR1 SGHVS and CDR2 FQNEAQ. The ends were cut back, 6 bases at V and 4 bases at J, with 9 bases in the middle. The length of the CDR3 is 12 residues. The CDR3 DNA sequence: TGTGCCAGCAGTTCATCTCGAGAGACCCAGTACTTC. Its translation is CASSSSRETQYF. Drawing the rest from reference TRBV7-8 and TRBJ2-5, the complete variable domain is GAGVSQSPRYKVAKRGQDVALRCDPISGHVSLFWYQQALGQGPEFLTYFQNEAQLDKSGLPSDRFFAERPEGSVSTLKIQRTQQEDSAVYLCASSSSRETQYFGPGTRLLVL.

The rearrangement links TRBV2 to TRBJ2-5; 9 positions match TRBD1. The CDR3 runs 16 residues. CDR1 and CDR2 from the germline V gene are SNHLY and FYNNEI. With V trimmed by 8 bases and J by 6 bases, 16 bases remained unmatched. CDR3 protein: CASWELGQGPKKTQYF. CDR3 coding DNA: TGTGCCAGCTGGGAATTAGGACAGGGGCCCAAGAAGACCCAGTACTTC.

The chain has TRBV5-1 and TRBJ2-7, with D possibly TRBD2 on 5 matching bases. This CDR3 is 15 amino acids long. CDR1 SGHRS and CDR2 YFSETQ come from the germline V gene. The V end was cut by 2 bases, the J end by 4 bases, with 16 bases between. CDR3 DNA sequence: TGCGCCAGCAGCTTACTAGTGGGAGAGGATTACGAGCAGTACTTC. This gives the protein CASSLLVGEDYEQYF.

This clonotype was counted ten times or more. The V gene is TRBV10-3, the J gene TRBJ2-7; 8 positions match TRBD1. Trimming took 11 bases from V and 6 from J; bases not matched to a gene: 12. CDR1 is ENHRY and CDR2 is SYGVKD in the germline V gene. The CDR3 spans 13 residues. In DNA form, the CDR3 reads TGTGCCCGATCAGTTGCAGGGGGCAGCGAGCAGTACTTC. Translated, it gives CARSVAGGSEQYF.

V is TRBV3-1 and J is TRBJ1-2; the D gene is possibly TRBD1 (5 bases). CDR3 size: 15 residues. V was shortened by 0 bases and J by 3 bases, with 11 bases between the two germline ends. Germline-derived CDR1 and CDR2 are LGHDT and YNNKEL (reference sequence). The CDR3 reads CASSQDYPGHYGYTF. CDR3 DNA: TGTGCCAGCAGCCAAGATTATCCAGGGCACTATGGCTACACCTTC.